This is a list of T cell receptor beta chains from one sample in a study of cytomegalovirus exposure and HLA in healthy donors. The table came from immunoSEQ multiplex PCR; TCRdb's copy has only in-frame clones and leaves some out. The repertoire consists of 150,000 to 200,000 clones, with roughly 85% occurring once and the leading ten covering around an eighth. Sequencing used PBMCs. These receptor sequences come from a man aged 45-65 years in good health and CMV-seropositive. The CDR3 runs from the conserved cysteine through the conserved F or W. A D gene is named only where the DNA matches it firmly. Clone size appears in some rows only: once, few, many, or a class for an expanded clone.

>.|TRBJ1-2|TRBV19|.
TGTGCCAGTAGCCCCTCCTGGACAGCTGACTATGGCTACACCTTC
CASSPSWTADYGYTF
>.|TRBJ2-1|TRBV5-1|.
TGCGCCAGCAGCCGACTGATTGCGGGACAGACCTACAATGAGCAGTTCTTC
CASSRLIAGQTYNEQFF
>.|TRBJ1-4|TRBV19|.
TGTGCCAGTAGTATTCAGTATGCTGAAAAACTGTTTTTT
CASSIQYAEKLFF
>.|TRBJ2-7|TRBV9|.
TGTGCCAGCAGCGTAGGGCAGGGGGGAAACGAGCAGTACTTC
CASSVGQGGNEQYF
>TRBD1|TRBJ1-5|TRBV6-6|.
TGTGCCAGCGCTTTAGACAGGGGGTATCGTCAGCCCCAGCATTTT
CASALDRGYRQPQHF
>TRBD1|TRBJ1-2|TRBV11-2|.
TGTGCCAGCAGCTTAATGGACAGGGTTTCGAGTGGCTACACCTTC
CASSLMDRVSSGYTF
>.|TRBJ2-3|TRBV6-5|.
TGTGCCAGCAGTTACAGCCGGGGTCTAGATACGCAGTATTTT
CASSYSRGLDTQYF
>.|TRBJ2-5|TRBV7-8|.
TGTGCCAGCCGCCCTAGTGGAACGCAAGAGACCCAGTACTTC
CASRPSGTQETQYF
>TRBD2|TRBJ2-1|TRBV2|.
TGTGCCAGCAGCGGGACTAGCGGACACAGCTCCTACAATGAGCAGTTCTTC
CASSGTSGHSSYNEQFF
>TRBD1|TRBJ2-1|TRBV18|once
TGTGCCAGCTCGCTCCGGGACAGGGGGCTAGATGAGCAGTTCTTC
CASSLRDRGLDEQFF
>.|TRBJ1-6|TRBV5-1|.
TGCGCCAGCAGCTTGGGGGGCAGGGAAGATAATTCACCCCTCCACTTT
CASSLGGREDNSPLHF
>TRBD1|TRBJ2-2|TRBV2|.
TGTGCCAGCAGAGAAACAGGGGGCCAAGGCGGGGAGCTGTTTTTT
CASRETGGQGGELFF
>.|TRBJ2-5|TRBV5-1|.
TGCGCCAGCAGCTTGGTAGGCAGGGGGGACCAAGAGACCCAGTACTTC
CASSLVGRGDQETQYF
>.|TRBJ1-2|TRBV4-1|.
TGCGCCAGCAGCCAGAAGACCCTTGGACAAATCTATGGCTACACCTTC
CASSQKTLGQIYGYTF
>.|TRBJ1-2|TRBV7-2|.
TGTGCCAGCAGCTTAGCGCTTAGGGGCCGGGGCTACACCTTC
CASSLALRGRGYTF
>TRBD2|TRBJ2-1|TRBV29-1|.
TGCAGCGCCAGAACACTAATATTAGCGGGGTACTCCTACAATGAGCAGTTCTTC
CSARTLILAGYSYNEQFF
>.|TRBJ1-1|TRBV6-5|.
TGTGCCAGCAGTCTGTATTTGAACACTGAAGCTTTCTTT
CASSLYLNTEAFF
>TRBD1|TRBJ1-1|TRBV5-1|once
TGCGCCAGCAGGCGAGGACAGGTCATTGAAGCTTTCTTT
CASRRGQVIEAFF
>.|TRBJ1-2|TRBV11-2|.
TGTGCCAGCAGCTTAGTGCCGGTTAACTATGGCTACACCTTC
CASSLVPVNYGYTF
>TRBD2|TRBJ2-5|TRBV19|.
TGTGCCAGTAGTAGCACTAGCGGGGGGTTGGAGACCCAGTACTTC
CASSSTSGGLETQYF
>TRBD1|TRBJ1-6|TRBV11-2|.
TGTGCCAGCAGCTTAATGGGACAGGGTGCGAGGAATTCACCCCTCCACTTT
CASSLMGQGARNSPLHF
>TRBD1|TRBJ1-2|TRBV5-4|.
TGTGCCAGCAGCGGAGAATACAGGGGGCGAAACTATGGCTACACCTTC
CASSGEYRGRNYGYTF
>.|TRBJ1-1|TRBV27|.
TGTGCCAGCAGTTTAGGTCGGGCAGGGTACACTGAAGCTTTCTTT
CASSLGRAGYTEAFF
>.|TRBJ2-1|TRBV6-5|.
TGTGCCAGCAGTTACTCAGTGGGGCGTGGCAATGAGCAGTTCTTC
CASSYSVGRGNEQFF
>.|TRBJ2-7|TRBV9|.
TGTGCCAGCAGCTTTACCGGGACACCTGAATACGAGCAGTACTTC
CASSFTGTPEYEQYF
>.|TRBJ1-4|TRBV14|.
TGTGCCAGCAGCCACCAGACAGAGGTGAAACTGTTTTTT
CASSHQTEVKLFF
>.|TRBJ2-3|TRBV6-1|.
TGTGCCAGCAGTGCTTTTGGGGCAGCTAGCACAGATACGCAGTATTTT
CASSAFGAASTDTQYF
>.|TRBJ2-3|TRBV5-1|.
TGCGCCAGCATGGTACGGGATACGCAGTATTTT
CASMVRDTQYF
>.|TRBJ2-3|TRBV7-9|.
TGTGCCAGCAGCTTTCGGGATACGCAGTATTTT
CASSFRDTQYF
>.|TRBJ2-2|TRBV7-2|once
TGTGCCAGCAGCTTATATCCCGGAGGAAGCACCGGGGAGCTGTTTTTT
CASSLYPGGSTGELFF
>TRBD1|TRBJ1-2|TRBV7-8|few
TGTGCCAGCAGCTTGGGACAGCCTACCTATGGCTACACCTTC
CASSLGQPTYGYTF
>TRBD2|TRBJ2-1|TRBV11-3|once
TGTGCCAGCAGCCCAGATGGGCGGGGGGGCGTCAATGAGCAGTTCTTC
CASSPDGRGGVNEQFF
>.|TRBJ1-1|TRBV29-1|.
TGCAGCGTTGAAGATCGGACTGAAGCTTTCTTT
CSVEDRTEAFF
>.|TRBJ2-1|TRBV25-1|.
TGTGCCAGCAGTGAGAATGAGGGTGAGCAGTTCTTC
CASSENEGEQFF
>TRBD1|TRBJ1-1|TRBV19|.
TGTGCCAGTAGTGCCCCAGGGGGGCGGGATGAAGCTTTCTTT
CASSAPGGRDEAFF
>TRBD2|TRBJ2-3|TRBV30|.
TGTGCCTGGAGGGCTAGCGGGGGCACAGATACGCAGTATTTT
CAWRASGGTDTQYF
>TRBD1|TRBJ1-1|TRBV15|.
TGTGCCACCAAGAAAGGGACAGGGGGTACGTGGCACACTGAAGCTTTCTTT
CATKKGTGGTWHTEAFF
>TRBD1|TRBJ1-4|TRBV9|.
TGTGCCAGCAGCGTAGAAAACAGGGGGCGTGAAGATGAAAAACTGTTTTTT
CASSVENRGREDEKLFF
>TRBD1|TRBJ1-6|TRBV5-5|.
TGTGCCAGCAGGCCAGGGGGCATAGGATCTTCACCCCTCCACTTT
CASRPGGIGSSPLHF
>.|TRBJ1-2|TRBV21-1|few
TGTGCCAGCAGCAAAGAAGCTCACAGGGAGTCATACACCTTC
CASSKEAHRESYTF
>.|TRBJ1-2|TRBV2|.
TGTGCCAGCAGGATACAGGGAATAACCCGCTCTGGCTACACCTTC
CASRIQGITRSGYTF
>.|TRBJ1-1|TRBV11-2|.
TGTGCCAGCAGCTTAATTTCCGGATTTCAGGGTTGGGCTGAAGCTTTCTTT
CASSLISGFQGWAEAFF
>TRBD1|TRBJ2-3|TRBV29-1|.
TGCAGCGTGGGACAGGGGTCGAGAGATACGCAGTATTTT
CSVGQGSRDTQYF
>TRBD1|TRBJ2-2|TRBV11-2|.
TGTGCCAGCAGCTTAGATCCAGGGGGTAACGGGGAGCTGTTTTTT
CASSLDPGGNGELFF